This T cell receptor (beta chain) derives from a study of radiation and T cells in renal cell carcinoma. The table came from immunoSEQ multiplex PCR; TCRdb's copy has only in-frame clones and leaves some out. The data contain tens of thousands of clones, under 90% of them singletons. Time point defined: baseline pretreatment blood. Treatment meaning: 15 Gy SBRT to primary tumor, nephrectomy 4 weeks later. This renal cell carcinoma was of the clear cell type. The study, taken as a whole, reports: Top tumor clonotypes rose in blood 2 weeks post-radiation, then contracted.

Turning to this clone: Its cognate antigen is unknown.

The germline V gene has CDR1 MGHRA and CDR2 YSYEKL. V shed 1 base and J shed 2 bases, with 18 bases lying between them. The length of the CDR3 is 17 residues. The sequencing here drew on blood, taken from a patient whose treatment included radiotherapy and nephrectomy. This chain joins TRBV4-1 and TRBJ2-7, with D uncertain. The TCR originated in a man aged 55-75 years with renal cell carcinoma. The chain's CDR3 is CASSQVVGLVETYEQYF. CDR3 in DNA: TGCGCCAGCAGCCAAGTCGTCGGCCTCGTTGAGACCTACGAGCAGTACTTC.